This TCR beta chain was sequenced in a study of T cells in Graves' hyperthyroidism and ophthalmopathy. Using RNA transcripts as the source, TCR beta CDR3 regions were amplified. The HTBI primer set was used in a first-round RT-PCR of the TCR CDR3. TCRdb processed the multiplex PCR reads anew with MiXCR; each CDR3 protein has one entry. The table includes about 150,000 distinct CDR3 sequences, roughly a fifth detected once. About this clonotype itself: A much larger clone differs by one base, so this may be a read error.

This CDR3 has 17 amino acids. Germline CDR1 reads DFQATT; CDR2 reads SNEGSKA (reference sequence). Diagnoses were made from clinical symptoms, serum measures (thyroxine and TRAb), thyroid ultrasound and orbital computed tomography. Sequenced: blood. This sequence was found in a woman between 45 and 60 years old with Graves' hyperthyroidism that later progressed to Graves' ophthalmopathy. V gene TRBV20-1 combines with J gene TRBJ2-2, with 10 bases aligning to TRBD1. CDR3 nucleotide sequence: TGCAGTGCTAGGTTGGGACAGGGGTTGCCGAGCACCGGGGAGCTGCTTTTT. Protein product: CSARLGQGLPSTGELLF.